This T cell receptor beta chain was sequenced in a study of blood T cell repertoires in COVID-19. Germline values: CDR1 LNHDA, CDR2 SQIVND (reference sequence). The CDR3 is 14 amino acids. J gave up 8 bases and V 5 bases, and 4 bases lay outside the gene matches. Generated by immunoSEQ multiplex PCR, the TCRdb table keeps only in-frame clones and is missing some. Seen here are over 100,000 clones, about nine tenths observed once, and the top ten hold about 4.7%. This sequence originates from a man aged 40-49 years with acute or convalescent COVID-19. The chain is built from TRBV19 and TRBJ1-4; TRBD1 agrees at 11 bases. The sample taken for sequencing was peripheral blood. The CDR3 DNA reads TGTGCCAGTAGTCCCGGGACAGGGGGGGAAAAACTGTTTTTT. Translation gives CASSPGTGGEKLFF.